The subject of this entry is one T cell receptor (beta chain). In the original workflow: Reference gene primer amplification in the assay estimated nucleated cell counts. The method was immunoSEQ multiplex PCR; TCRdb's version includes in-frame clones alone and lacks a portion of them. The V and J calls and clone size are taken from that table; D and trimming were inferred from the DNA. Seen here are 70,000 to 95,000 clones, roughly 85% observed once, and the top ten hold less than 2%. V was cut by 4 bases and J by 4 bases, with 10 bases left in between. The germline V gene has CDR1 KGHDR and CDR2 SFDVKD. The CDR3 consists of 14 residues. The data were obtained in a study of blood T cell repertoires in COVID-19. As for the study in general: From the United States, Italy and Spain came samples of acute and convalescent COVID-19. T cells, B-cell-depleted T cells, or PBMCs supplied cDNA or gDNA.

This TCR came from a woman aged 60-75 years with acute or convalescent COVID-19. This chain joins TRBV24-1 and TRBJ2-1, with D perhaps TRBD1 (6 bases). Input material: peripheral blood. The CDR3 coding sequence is TGTGCCACCAGTGACGGGACAACATACAATGAGCAGTTCTTC. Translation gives CATSDGTTYNEQFF.